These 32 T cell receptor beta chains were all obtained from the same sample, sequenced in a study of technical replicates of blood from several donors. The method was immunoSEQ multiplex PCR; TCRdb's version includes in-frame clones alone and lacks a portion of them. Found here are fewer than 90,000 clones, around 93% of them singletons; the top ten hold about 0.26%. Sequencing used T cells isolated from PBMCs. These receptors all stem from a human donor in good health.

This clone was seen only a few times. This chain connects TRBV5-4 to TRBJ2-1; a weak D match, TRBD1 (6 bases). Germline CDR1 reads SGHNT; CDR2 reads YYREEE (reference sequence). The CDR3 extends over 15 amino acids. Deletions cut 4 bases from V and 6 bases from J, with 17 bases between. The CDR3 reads CASSPLGGQTNEQFF. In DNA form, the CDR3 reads TGTGCCAGCAGCCCCCTTGGTGGACAGACCAATGAGCAGTTCTTC.

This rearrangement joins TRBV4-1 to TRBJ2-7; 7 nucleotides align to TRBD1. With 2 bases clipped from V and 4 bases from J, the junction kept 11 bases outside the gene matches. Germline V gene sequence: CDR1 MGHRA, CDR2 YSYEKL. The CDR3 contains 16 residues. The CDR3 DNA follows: TGCGCCAGCAGCCAACCCCTGGACAGGAACCAATACGAGCAGTACTTC. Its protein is CASSQPLDRNQYEQYF.

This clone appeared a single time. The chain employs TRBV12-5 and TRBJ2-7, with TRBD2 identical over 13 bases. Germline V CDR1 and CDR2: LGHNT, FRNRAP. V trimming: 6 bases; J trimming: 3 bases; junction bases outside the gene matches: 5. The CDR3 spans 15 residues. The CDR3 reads CASGPGLAGIYEQYF. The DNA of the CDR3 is TGTGCTAGTGGCCCGGGACTAGCGGGAATCTACGAGCAGTACTTC.

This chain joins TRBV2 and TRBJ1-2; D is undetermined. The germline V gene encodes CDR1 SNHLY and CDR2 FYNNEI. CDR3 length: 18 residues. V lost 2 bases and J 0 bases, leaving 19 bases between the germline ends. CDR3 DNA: TGTGCCAGCAGTGAATTAAGGCCCAGGCCTCGATCTAACTATGGCTACACCTTC. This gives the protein CASSELRPRPRSNYGYTF.

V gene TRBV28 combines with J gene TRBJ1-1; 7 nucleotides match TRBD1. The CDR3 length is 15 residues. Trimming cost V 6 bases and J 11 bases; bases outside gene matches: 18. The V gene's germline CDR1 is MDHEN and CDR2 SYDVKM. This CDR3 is CASSFRGQSPLRAFF. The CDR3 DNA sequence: TGTGCCAGCAGCTTCCGGGGACAGTCACCGCTGAGGGCTTTCTTT.

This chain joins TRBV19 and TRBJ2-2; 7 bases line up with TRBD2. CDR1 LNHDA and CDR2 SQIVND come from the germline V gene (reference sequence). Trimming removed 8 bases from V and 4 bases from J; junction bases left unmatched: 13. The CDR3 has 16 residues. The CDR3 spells CASFTREGRVTGELFF. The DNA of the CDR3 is TGTGCCAGTTTCACGAGGGAGGGCCGGGTCACCGGGGAGCTGTTTTTT. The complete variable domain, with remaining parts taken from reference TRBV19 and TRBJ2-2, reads DGGITQSPKYLFRKEGQNVTLSCEQNLNHDAMYWYRQDPGQGLRLIYYSQIVNDFQKGDIAEGYSVSREKKESFPLTVTSAQKNPTAFYLCASFTREGRVTGELFFGEGSRLTVL.

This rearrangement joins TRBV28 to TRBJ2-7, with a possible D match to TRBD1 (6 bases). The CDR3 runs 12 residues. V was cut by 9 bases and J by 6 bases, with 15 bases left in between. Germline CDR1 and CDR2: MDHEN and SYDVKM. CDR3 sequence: CASVSTGSEQYF. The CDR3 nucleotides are TGTGCCAGTGTTTCGACAGGTTCCGAGCAGTACTTC. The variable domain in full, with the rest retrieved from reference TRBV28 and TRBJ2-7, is DVKVTQSSRYLVKRTGEKVFLECVQDMDHENMFWYRQDPGLGLRLIYFSYDVKMKEKGDIPEGYSVSREKKERFSLILESASTNQTSMYLCASVSTGSEQYFGPGTRLTVT.

CDR3 sequence: CASSATGSTEAFF. The CDR3 bases are TGTGCCAGCAGCGCAACAGGGAGCACTGAAGCTTTCTTT. The chain combines TRBV9 with TRBJ1-1; a possible D gene is TRBD1 (6 bases). The V and J ends lost 3 bases and 4 bases respectively, with 10 bases between them. The length of the CDR3 is 13 residues. From germline, CDR1 is SGDLS and CDR2 YYNGEE.

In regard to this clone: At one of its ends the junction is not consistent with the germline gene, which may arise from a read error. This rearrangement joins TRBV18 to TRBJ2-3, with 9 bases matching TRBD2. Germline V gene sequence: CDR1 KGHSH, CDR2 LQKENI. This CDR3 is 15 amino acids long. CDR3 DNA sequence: TGTGCCAGCTCGCCACCGGGACTAGCAACAGATACGCAGTATTTT. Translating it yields CASSPPGLATDTQYF.

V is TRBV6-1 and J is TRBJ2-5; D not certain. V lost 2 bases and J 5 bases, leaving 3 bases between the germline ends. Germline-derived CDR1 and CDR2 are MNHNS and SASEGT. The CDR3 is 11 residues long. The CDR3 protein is CASSELETQYF. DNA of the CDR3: TGTGCCAGCAGTGAACTGGAGACCCAGTACTTC.

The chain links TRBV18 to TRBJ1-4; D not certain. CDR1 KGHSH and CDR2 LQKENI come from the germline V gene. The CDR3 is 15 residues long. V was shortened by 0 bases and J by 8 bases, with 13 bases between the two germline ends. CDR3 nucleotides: TGTGCCAGCTCACCACCGTCAAGCCGAGGAGAAAAACTGTTTTTT. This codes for CASSPPSSRGEKLFF.

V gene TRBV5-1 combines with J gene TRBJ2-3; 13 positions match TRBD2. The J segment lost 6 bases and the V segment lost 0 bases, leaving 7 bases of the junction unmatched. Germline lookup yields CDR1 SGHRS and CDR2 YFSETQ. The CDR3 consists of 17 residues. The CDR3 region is CASSLGGTSGMSDTQYF. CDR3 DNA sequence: TGCGCCAGCAGCTTGGGGGGGACTAGCGGGATGTCGGATACGCAGTATTTT.

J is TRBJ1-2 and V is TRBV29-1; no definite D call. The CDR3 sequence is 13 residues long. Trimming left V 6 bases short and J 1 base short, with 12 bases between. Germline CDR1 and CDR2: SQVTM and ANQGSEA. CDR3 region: CSVLEGNNYGYTF. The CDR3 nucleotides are TGCAGCGTACTGGAGGGAAATAACTATGGCTACACCTTC.

The CDR3 loop reads CASSLDAIYEQYF. The CDR3 DNA is TGCGCCAGCAGCTTGGATGCGATCTACGAGCAGTACTTC. The chain carries TRBV5-1 and TRBJ2-7; D unclear. Per germline, CDR1 SGHRS and CDR2 YFSETQ. The CDR3 loop spans 13 amino acids. Trimming removed 0 bases at V and 3 bases at J, with 7 bases between. The variable domain in full, completed from reference TRBV5-1 and TRBJ2-7, reads KAGVTQTPRYLIKTRGQQVTLSCSPISGHRSVSWYQQTPGQGLQFLFEYFSETQRNKGNFPGRFSGRQFSNSRSEMNVSTLELGDSALYLCASSLDAIYEQYFGPGTRLTVT.

Here the CDR3 DNA reads TGTGCCAGCAGTTTGGGTGGGTCACGAGGTGGAAACACCATATATTTT. Translated, it gives CASSLGGSRGGNTIYF. This chain joins TRBV28 and TRBJ1-3; D unclear. The germline V gene encodes CDR1 MDHEN and CDR2 SYDVKM. The CDR3 is 16 residues long. V was trimmed by 3 bases and J by 3 bases, leaving 15 bases between them.

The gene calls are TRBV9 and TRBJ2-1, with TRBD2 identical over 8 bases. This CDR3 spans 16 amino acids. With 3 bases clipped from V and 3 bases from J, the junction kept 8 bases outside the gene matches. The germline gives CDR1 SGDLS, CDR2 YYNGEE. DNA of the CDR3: TGTGCCAGCAGCGATGATTTCCGGGAGGGCTACAATGAGCAGTTCTTC. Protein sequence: CASSDDFREGYNEQFF.

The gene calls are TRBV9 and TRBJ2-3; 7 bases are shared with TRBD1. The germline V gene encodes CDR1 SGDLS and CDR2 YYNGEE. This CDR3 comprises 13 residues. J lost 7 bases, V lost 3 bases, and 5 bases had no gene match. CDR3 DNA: TGTGCCAGCAGCGCAAAGGACAGGTATACGCAGTATTTT. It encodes CASSAKDRYTQYF.

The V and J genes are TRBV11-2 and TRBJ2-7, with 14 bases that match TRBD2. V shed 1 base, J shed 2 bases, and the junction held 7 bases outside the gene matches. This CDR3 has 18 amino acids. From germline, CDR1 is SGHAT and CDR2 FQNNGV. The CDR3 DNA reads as TGTGCCAGCAGCTTAGGGGGGACTAGCGGGAGACTCGCCTACGAGCAGTACTTC. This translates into CASSLGGTSGRLAYEQYF.

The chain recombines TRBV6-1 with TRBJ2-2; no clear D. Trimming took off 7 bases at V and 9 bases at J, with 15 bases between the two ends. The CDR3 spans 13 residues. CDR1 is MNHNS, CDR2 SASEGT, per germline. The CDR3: CASTTGYQWELFF. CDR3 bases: TGTGCCAGCACAACCGGGTATCAATGGGAGCTGTTTTTT.

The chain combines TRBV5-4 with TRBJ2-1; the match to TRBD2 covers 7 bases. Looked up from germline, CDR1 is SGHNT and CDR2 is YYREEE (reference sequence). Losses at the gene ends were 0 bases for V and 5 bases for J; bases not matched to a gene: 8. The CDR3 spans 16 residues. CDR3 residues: CASSLVNRRGNNEQFF. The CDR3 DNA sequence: TGTGCCAGCAGCTTGGTGAATAGGCGGGGGAACAATGAGCAGTTCTTC.

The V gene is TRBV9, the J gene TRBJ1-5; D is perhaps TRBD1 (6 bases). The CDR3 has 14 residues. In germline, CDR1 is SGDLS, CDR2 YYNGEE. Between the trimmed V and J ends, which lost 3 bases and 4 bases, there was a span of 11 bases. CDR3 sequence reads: CASSAGTQNQPQHF. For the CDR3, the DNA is TGTGCCAGCAGCGCCGGGACACAGAATCAGCCCCAGCATTTT.

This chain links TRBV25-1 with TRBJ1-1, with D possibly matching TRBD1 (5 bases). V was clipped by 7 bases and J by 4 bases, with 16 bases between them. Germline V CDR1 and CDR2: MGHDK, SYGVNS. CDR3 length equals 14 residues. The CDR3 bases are TGTGCCAGCACCTCCACGGGGGGGGGCACTGAAGCTTTCTTT. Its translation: CASTSTGGGTEAFF.

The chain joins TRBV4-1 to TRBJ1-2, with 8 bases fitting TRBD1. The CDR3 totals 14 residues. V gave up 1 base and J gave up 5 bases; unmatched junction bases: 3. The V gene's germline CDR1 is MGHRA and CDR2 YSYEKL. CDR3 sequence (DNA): TGCGCCAGCAGCCAAGTGGACAGGGCTTATGGCTACACCTTC. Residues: CASSQVDRAYGYTF.

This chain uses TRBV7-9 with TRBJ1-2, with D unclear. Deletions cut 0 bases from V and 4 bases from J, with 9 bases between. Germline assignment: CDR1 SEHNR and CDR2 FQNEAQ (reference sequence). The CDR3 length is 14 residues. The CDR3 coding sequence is TGTGCCAGCAGCTTAGCGAGCGGCAGCTATGGCTACACCTTC. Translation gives CASSLASGSYGYTF.

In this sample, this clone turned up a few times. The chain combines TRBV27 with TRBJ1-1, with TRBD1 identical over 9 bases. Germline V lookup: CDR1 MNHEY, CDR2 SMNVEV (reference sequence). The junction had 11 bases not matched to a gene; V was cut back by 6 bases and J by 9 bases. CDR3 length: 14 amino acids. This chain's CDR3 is CASRTDGQGLQAFF. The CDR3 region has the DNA TGTGCCAGCAGAACAGACGGACAGGGGTTACAAGCTTTCTTT.

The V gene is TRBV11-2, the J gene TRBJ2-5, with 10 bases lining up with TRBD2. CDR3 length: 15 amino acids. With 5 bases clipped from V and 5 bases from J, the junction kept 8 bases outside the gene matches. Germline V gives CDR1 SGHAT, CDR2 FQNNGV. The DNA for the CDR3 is TGTGCCAGCAGCCCTCATAGCGGGAGGATGGAGACCCAGTACTTC. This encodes CASSPHSGRMETQYF.

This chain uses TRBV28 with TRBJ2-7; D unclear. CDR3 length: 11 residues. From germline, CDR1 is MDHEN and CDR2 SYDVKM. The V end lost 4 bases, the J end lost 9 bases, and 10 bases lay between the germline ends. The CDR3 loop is CASSYLLGQYF. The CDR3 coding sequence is TGTGCCAGCAGTTATCTCCTCGGGCAGTACTTC.

The CDR3 DNA reads as TGTGCCAGCTCACCATTGGCAGGGTTAATTTCTGGGGCCAACGTCCTGACTTTC. This sequence encodes CASSPLAGLISGANVLTF. The gene calls are TRBV18 and TRBJ2-6; D possibly corresponds to TRBD1 (5 bases). CDR3 length: 18 amino acids. CDR1 is KGHSH and CDR2 is LQKENI in the germline V gene. Trimming took 2 bases from V and 1 from J, leaving 15 bases between them.

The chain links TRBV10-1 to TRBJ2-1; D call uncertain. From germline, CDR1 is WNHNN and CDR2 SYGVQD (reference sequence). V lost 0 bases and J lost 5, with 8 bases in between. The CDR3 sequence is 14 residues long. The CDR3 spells CASSESRRNNEQFF. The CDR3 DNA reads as TGCGCCAGCAGTGAGTCCCGCAGGAACAATGAGCAGTTCTTC.

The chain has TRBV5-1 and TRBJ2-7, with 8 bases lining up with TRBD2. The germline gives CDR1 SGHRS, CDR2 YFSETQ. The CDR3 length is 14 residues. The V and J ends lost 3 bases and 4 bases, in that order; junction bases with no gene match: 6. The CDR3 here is CASSSGLGSYEQYF. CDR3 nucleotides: TGCGCCAGCAGCTCGGGACTAGGGAGTTACGAGCAGTACTTC. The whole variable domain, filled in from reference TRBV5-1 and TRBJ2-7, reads KAGVTQTPRYLIKTRGQQVTLSCSPISGHRSVSWYQQTPGQGLQFLFEYFSETQRNKGNFPGRFSGRQFSNSRSEMNVSTLELGDSALYLCASSSGLGSYEQYFGPGTRLTVT.

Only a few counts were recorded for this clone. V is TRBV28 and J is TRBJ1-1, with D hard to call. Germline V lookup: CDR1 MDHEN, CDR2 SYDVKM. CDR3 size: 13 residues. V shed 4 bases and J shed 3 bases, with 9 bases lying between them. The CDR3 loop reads CASSYSSHTEAFF. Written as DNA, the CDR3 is TGTGCCAGCAGTTATAGCAGCCACACTGAAGCTTTCTTT. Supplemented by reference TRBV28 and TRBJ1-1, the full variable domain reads DVKVTQSSRYLVKRTGEKVFLECVQDMDHENMFWYRQDPGLGLRLIYFSYDVKMKEKGDIPEGYSVSREKKERFSLILESASTNQTSMYLCASSYSSHTEAFFGQGTRLTVV.

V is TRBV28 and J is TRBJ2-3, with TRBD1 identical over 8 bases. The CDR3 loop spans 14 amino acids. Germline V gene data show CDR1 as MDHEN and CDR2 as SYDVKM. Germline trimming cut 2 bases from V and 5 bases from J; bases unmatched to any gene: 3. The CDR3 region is CASSLQGAGDTQYF. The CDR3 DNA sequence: TGTGCCAGCAGTTTACAGGGGGCTGGAGATACGCAGTATTTT.